The rows below give T cell receptor beta chains drawn from one sample of a study of blood T cell repertoires in COVID-19. The method was immunoSEQ multiplex PCR; TCRdb's version includes in-frame clones alone and lacks a portion of them. The repertoire includes about 250,000 clones, approximately 88% of them detected once, and 2.5% to 3% sits in the top ten. Sequencing was performed on PBMCs or T cells enriched from blood (not recorded which). The receptor source for this set is a woman in her 30s with acute COVID-19. The CDR3 runs from the conserved cysteine through the conserved F or W. For some rows the clone size is stated as once, few or many, or as a class when expanded; others skip it.

v_gene,abundance,CDR3aa
TRBV5-5,once,CASSLGQNYGYTF
TRBV3-1/TRBV3-2,-,CASSQEIGRAGGRNEQFF
TRBV11-2,-,CASSLVSRLEEQFF
TRBV3-1/TRBV3-2,-,CASSQVGRSYEQYF
TRBV7-2,-,CASSPISLAGGPGELFF
TRBV7-2,-,CASRLTGGDGYTF
TRBV13,few,CASIDQGFSNTIYF
TRBV9,-,CASSVGPGTGGYEQYF
TRBV3-1/TRBV3-2,few,CASSQDTTINQPQHF
TRBV4-3,-,CASSQEGARGDTQYF
TRBV7-2,once,CASSFATAEAFF
TRBV5-1,-,CASGRGQDEKLFF
TRBV6-1,-,CASSERGDNQPQHF
TRBV10-2,-,CASSALPQGKDGYTF
TRBV5-4,-,CASSLFRGEQETQYF
TRBV7-2,-,CASSLLAGTNTGELFF
TRBV18,-,CASSPGPPNSPLHF
TRBV4-1,-,CASSPAGGETQYF
TRBV14,-,CASSQDLGGEYGYTF
TRBV10-3,few,CAISESKTTECYTF
TRBV9,once,CASSVAGNTEAFF
TRBV7-6,-,CASSSGTGVSSPLHF
TRBV6-5,-,CASIPTSGEQYF